This T cell receptor (beta chain) is from a study of blood T cell repertoires in COVID-19. Study summary: Collection of acute and convalescent COVID-19 samples took place in the United States, Italy and Spain. Nucleic acid was either cDNA or gDNA, and it came from T cells, B-cell-depleted T cells, or PBMCs.

Per the authors' pipeline: Reference gene primer amplification in the assay estimated nucleated cell counts. Some clones are missing from TCRdb's copy, which holds only in-frame ones; the method was immunoSEQ multiplex PCR. For V, J and clone size, that table is used; D and trimming come from the DNA. The sample consists of 650,000 to 800,000 clones, more than 80% of them appearing once. A remark on this clone: Other nucleotide sequences in the sample specify the same CDR3.

Trimming cost V 3 bases and J 0 bases, with 6 bases left between them. Germline CDR1 and CDR2: LNHDA and SQIVND (reference sequence). The CDR3 has 14 amino acids. This receptor was taken from a woman younger than 35 with acute or convalescent COVID-19. Sequencing was done on a sample of peripheral blood. V is TRBV19 and J is TRBJ1-5; D is unclear. CDR3 DNA: TGTGCCAGTAGTATTCGGGGTAGCAATCAGCCCCAGCATTTT. Translation: CASSIRGSNQPQHF.